A selection of T cell receptor beta chains follows, all from one sample in a study of monozygotic twins with inflammatory bowel disease. TCRdb re-called the 5' RACE reads; one entry per CDR3 protein, DNA not given. Its table lists fewer than 550,000 distinct CDR3 sequences. The sequencing sample was made of blood. These receptors came from a human donor with ulcerative colitis or Crohn's disease, or a healthy co-twin of an affected twin (not recorded which). CDR3s include the opening cysteine and the closing phenylalanine or tryptophan.

TRBV5-1,TRBJ2-7,CASSLAGTASYEQYF
TRBV28,TRBJ2-7,CASSLKGIRNEQYF
TRBV12-3/TRBV12-4,TRBJ2-5,CASGGGPETQYF
TRBV12-3/TRBV12-4,TRBJ1-5,CASSRDSPHSNQPQHF
TRBV28,TRBJ2-1,CASRPSGPTSYNEQFF
TRBV27,TRBJ2-7,CASTAYIAGGYEQYF
TRBV5-4,TRBJ2-6,CASLDRSGANVLTF
TRBV29-1,TRBJ2-1,CSVGTSNYNEQFF
TRBV7-9,TRBJ1-1,CASSYGTGIVEAFF
TRBV27,TRBJ1-1,CASSRELMNTEAFF
TRBV18,TRBJ2-3,CASSRSTGGSSTDTQYF
TRBV20-1,TRBJ1-2,CSVPPGGDYGYTF
TRBV15,TRBJ2-1,CATSKVAGGYNEQFF
TRBV7-2,TRBJ1-6,CASSLAGSNSPLHF
TRBV7-2,TRBJ2-1,CASLEGGRGNEQFF
TRBV7-9,TRBJ1-1,CASSWDTAAAIGFF
TRBV11-2,TRBJ1-6,CASSPDPGAFGLDSPLHF
TRBV12-3/TRBV12-4,TRBJ2-5,CASREGIGAQETQYF
TRBV19,TRBJ2-3,CASSIGRDDTQYF
TRBV3-1,TRBJ1-1,CASSHQQGTEAFF
TRBV30,TRBJ2-7,CAWSVRNGYEQYF
TRBV6-5,TRBJ2-1,CASSSTLPSSYNEQFF
TRBV6-1,TRBJ2-7,CASSERGLEQYF
TRBV27,TRBJ2-2,CASSLSRQGALNTGELFF
TRBV5-4,TRBJ2-5,CASSGAGPQTQYF
TRBV12-3/TRBV12-4,TRBJ2-1,CASSRRAQSSYNEQFF
TRBV7-2,TRBJ2-7,CASSPLAGRVAYEQYF
TRBV6-1,TRBJ1-4,CASSGAQGTEKLFF